These 5 T cell receptor beta chains came from one sample sequenced in a study of T-cell memory formation after mild COVID-19. TCRdb called the 5' RACE reads again in MiXCR, with one record for every CDR3 protein. The table shows some 260,000 distinct CDR3 sequences, with about 15% occurring only once. Sample: PBMCs or a T cell subset sorted from them (not recorded which). The source of these receptors is a man aged 18 to 30 who had mild COVID-19 (a few samples of this study predate the infection). Cell type and time point are not known.

This sequence joins TRBV7-9 and TRBJ1-6; D not resolved. This CDR3 is 14 amino acids long. Germline lookup yields CDR1 SEHNR and CDR2 FQNEAQ (reference sequence). V shed 3 bases and J shed 5 bases, with 8 bases lying between them. In DNA, the CDR3 is TGTGCCAGCAGCTTGGGCCGGAATAATTCACCCCTCCACTTT. Translated, it gives CASSLGRNNSPLHF.

V is TRBV5-1 and J is TRBJ1-4; possibly TRBD1 for D (6 bases). Trimming pared 2 bases from V and 2 bases from J, leaving 10 bases between. This CDR3 region has 15 residues. CDR1 SGHRS and CDR2 YFSETQ come from the germline V gene. The CDR3 loop is CASSFTGATNEKLFF. The CDR3 DNA is TGCGCCAGCAGCTTTACGGGGGCTACTAATGAAAAACTGTTTTTT.

The table lists this clonotype with a few counts. The chain joins TRBV4-3 to TRBJ1-4; D is ambiguous. Germline lookup yields CDR1 LGHNA and CDR2 YSLEER. This CDR3 has 15 residues. V was clipped by 2 bases and J by 7 bases, with 14 bases between them. CDR3 loop: CASSQLTKRGEKLFF. The CDR3 DNA reads TGCGCCAGCAGCCAATTGACCAAACGGGGTGAAAAACTGTTTTTT.

The table lists this clonotype with a few counts. The chain employs TRBV6-6 and TRBJ2-5, with D unresolved. Trimming removed 2 bases at V and 5 bases at J, with 3 bases between. The germline CDR1 and CDR2 sequences are MNHNY and SVGAGI (reference sequence). CDR3 length: 11 residues. The CDR3 loop is CASSYAETQYF. CDR3 DNA: TGTGCCAGCAGTTACGCGGAGACCCAGTACTTC.

As concerns this clonotype: Germline and junction disagree at one end, which may indicate a read error. The gene calls are TRBV15 and TRBJ1-3, with D possibly TRBD1 on 5 matching bases. CDR1 is LNHNV and CDR2 is YYDKDF in the germline V gene (reference sequence). The length of the CDR3 is 16 residues. As DNA, the CDR3 is TGTGCCACCAGAAGAGTCGGGGGAATCTCGGGAAACACCATATATTTT. The encoded protein is CATRRVGGISGNTIYF.